These T cell receptor beta chains were read from a single sample in a study of brain T cells in children with intractable seizures. Profiled with immunoSEQ multiplex PCR; TCRdb holds only in-frame clones, not every one. The sample carries 110,000 or so clones, under 95% recorded once. The starting material was peripheral blood, obtained at surgery. These receptors were taken from a boy under three years old with hemimegalencephaly and intractable seizures. CDR3s leave out the opening cysteine and the closing phenylalanine or tryptophan. Not every row has a clone size; where given, it reads once, few, many or a size class.

v_call,clone_size,j_call,cdr3_aa
TRBV10-3,NA,TRBJ2-5,AISELGLGEETQY
TRBV9,NA,TRBJ2-5,ASSVETGSTQY
TRBV6-6,NA,TRBJ2-3,ASSYPIGGATDTQY
TRBV28,NA,TRBJ1-1,ASSLWRGGTEAF
TRBV28,NA,TRBJ1-2,ASRIDPLGYT
TRBV11-1,NA,TRBJ2-1,ASSTGLAGTYNEQF
TRBV6-5,NA,TRBJ2-1,ASSYSGNSDYNEQF
TRBV28,NA,TRBJ1-5,ASSWVGGGNQPQH
TRBV24-1,NA,TRBJ1-5,ATRAGTGTRQH
TRBV18,NA,TRBJ1-5,ASSRVARQPQH
TRBV7-3,NA,TRBJ2-3,ASSLDRGTDTQY
TRBV29-1,NA,TRBJ2-7,SVGGTGRTYEQY
TRBV2,once,TRBJ2-7,ASSMTSEQY
TRBV11-2,NA,TRBJ2-7,ASSPGSSYEQY
TRBV30,NA,TRBJ2-7,AWSHNGGYEQY
TRBV6-5,NA,TRBJ1-4,ASSPDRGQGEKLF
TRBV5-6,NA,TRBJ1-2,ASSEGPTNYGYT
TRBV4-1,NA,TRBJ2-3,ASSQLVVDTDTQY
TRBV6-5,NA,TRBJ2-7,ASSYGGFSYEQY
TRBV6-5,once,TRBJ2-1,ASSYPASGTSDEQF
TRBV4-1,NA,TRBJ2-2,ASSPGTNGRGTGELF
TRBV27,NA,TRBJ2-7,ASSLLGASTYEQY
TRBV5-1,NA,TRBJ2-5,ASSVSGTQETQY
TRBV27,once,TRBJ2-1,ASSLGISGFQF
TRBV2,NA,TRBJ2-3,ASGGLAGDADTQY
TRBV23-1,NA,TRBJ2-1,ASSQRASGNYNEQF
TRBV5-1,NA,TRBJ1-5,ASRPNGRGNQPQH
TRBV27,NA,TRBJ2-2,ASSPTVGELF
TRBV28,NA,TRBJ1-1,ASSLGAGRKTEAF
TRBV15,NA,TRBJ2-7,ATSRGVSGSYEQY
TRBV7-2,NA,TRBJ1-5,ASSAGGHLNQPQH
TRBV4-2,NA,TRBJ1-6,ASSREGQGNSPLH
TRBV20-1,once,TRBJ2-7,SASTGGYEQY
TRBV10-1,NA,TRBJ2-1,ASGLILIGQFEQF
TRBV21-1,NA,TRBJ2-3,ASSRWDRDWEDTQY
TRBV9,once,TRBJ2-5,ASSVFVGAGETQY
TRBV13,NA,TRBJ2-5,ASSSKETQY
TRBV11-2,NA,TRBJ2-5,ASSLAGGTQY
TRBV7-2,NA,TRBJ2-5,ASSLAGGGYQETQY
TRBV30,NA,TRBJ2-7,AWSPGTGREQY
TRBV5-1,NA,TRBJ2-5,ASSQGLAGGVGETQY
TRBV11-2,NA,TRBJ2-3,ASSRRQGTDTQY
TRBV10-1,NA,TRBJ1-4,ASPKTGVSNEKLF
TRBV5-1,NA,TRBJ2-1,ASSLGLAAGGGEQF
TRBV30,NA,TRBJ1-1,AWARTGSTEAF
TRBV4-2,NA,TRBJ1-3,ASSQRDLSGNTIY
TRBV28,once,TRBJ1-3,AIQPGGSGNTIY
TRBV24-1,NA,TRBJ2-2,ATRSLVPTGELF
TRBV19,few,TRBJ1-5,ASSRTISNQPQH
TRBV3-1/TRBV3-2,NA,TRBJ2-3,ASSRERATDTQY
TRBV4-3,NA,TRBJ1-1,ASSSGHWNTEAF
TRBV9,NA,TRBJ1-6,ASSVAESPLH
TRBV29-1,NA,TRBJ2-7,SVEEFEGQYEQY
TRBV29-1,once,TRBJ1-4,SVNIATNEKLF
TRBV2,NA,TRBJ2-6,ARTPYSGANVLT
TRBV11-3,NA,TRBJ1-5,ASRHGTSRPQH
TRBV10-3,NA,TRBJ1-1,AISGGQGGPNTEAF
TRBV20-1,NA,TRBJ2-1,SASTAGGNEQF
TRBV5-1,NA,TRBJ1-1,ASSLGPGGGTEAF
TRBV15,NA,TRBJ2-7,ATSIGYEQY